Listed below are T cell receptor beta chains from one sample, sequenced in a study of beta chain features in type 1 diabetes. Repertoires were generated with immunoSEQ multiplex PCR, while TCRdb's copy carries only in-frame clones and drops some. The profile shows just over 600,000 clones, around 15% of them singletons. Material for sequencing was naive CD4+ T cells from blood. Receptors originate from a man younger than 30 in good health. CDR3s include the opening cysteine and the closing phenylalanine or tryptophan. D genes are given only for firm matches. A clone size is listed for some rows: how often the clone was seen (once, few, many), or a class if it is expanded.

clone_size | j_call | v_call | d_call | cdr3_nt | cdr3_aa
- | TRBJ2-1 | TRBV18 | TRBD1 | TGTGCCAGCTCACACACGGACAGGGGGCTCAATGAGCAGTTCTTC | CASSHTDRGLNEQFF
- | TRBJ2-5 | TRBV11-3 | - | TGTGCCAGCAGCCCGACAGTTCAAGAGACCCAGTACTTC | CASSPTVQETQYF
few | TRBJ1-1 | TRBV28 | TRBD1 | TGTGCCAGCAGTCTGGGGGGACAGCCGAACACTGAAGCTTTCTTT | CASSLGGQPNTEAFF
few | TRBJ1-5 | TRBV18 | - | TGTGCCAGCTCCCCTATGGGTGGGACTTCGCCCCAGCATTTT | CASSPMGGTSPQHF
- | TRBJ1-1 | TRBV27 | - | TGTGCCAGCGGACACAGGGTTCTGAACACTGAAGCTTTCTTT | CASGHRVLNTEAFF
few | TRBJ1-2 | TRBV20-1 | - | TGCAGTGCTAGAGAGGCCTATGGCTACACCTTC | CSAREAYGYTF
few | TRBJ1-1 | TRBV30 | TRBD1 | TGTGCCTTTACGGAACAGGGGGCCGTGACTGAAGCTTTCTTT | CAFTEQGAVTEAFF
few | TRBJ2-5 | TRBV28 | TRBD1 | TGTGCCAGCAGTCGGATGAGGGGACAGGGCGGGCCGGAGACCCAGTACTTC | CASSRMRGQGGPETQYF
- | TRBJ1-1 | TRBV5-4 | - | TGTGCCAGCAGCTTGGTAGGGACGAACACTGAAGCTTTCTTT | CASSLVGTNTEAFF
- | TRBJ2-7 | TRBV7-2 | - | TGTGCCAGCAGCTTAGTCGGGACCTCCTACGAGCAGTACTTC | CASSLVGTSYEQYF
few | TRBJ2-7 | TRBV28 | - | TGTGCCAGCAGTCAATACCGGGACGAGTCCTTGCAGTACTTC | CASSQYRDESLQYF
- | TRBJ2-4 | TRBV6-5 | - | TGTGCCAGCAGTTACAGGGCTGAAAACATTCAGTACTTC | CASSYRAENIQYF
few | TRBJ2-1 | TRBV28 | - | TGTGCCAGCATCTTACAGGGATACAATGAGCAGTTCTTC | CASILQGYNEQFF